Listed below are T cell receptor beta chains from one sample, sequenced in a study of T cells in Graves' hyperthyroidism and ophthalmopathy. TCRdb itself ran the multiplex PCR reads through MiXCR, one entry per CDR3 protein. The sample yields about 420,000 distinct CDR3 sequences, 15% to 18% seen once. Specimen: blood. The receptors were gathered from a young woman with Graves' hyperthyroidism. CDR3s leave out the opening cysteine and the closing phenylalanine or tryptophan. A D gene is named only where the DNA matches it firmly.

J: TRBJ2-3
length: 12
D: .
V: TRBV10-3
CDR3: AISELGVADTQY

J: TRBJ1-2
length: 8
D: .
V: TRBV29-1
CDR3: SVTLGPHT

J: TRBJ1-1
length: 11
D: TRBD1
V: TRBV20-1
CDR3: SAGQGGATEAF

J: TRBJ1-2
length: 13
D: TRBD1
V: TRBV5-1
CDR3: ASRPGTGLSYGYT

J: TRBJ2-7
length: 12
D: .
V: TRBV7-2
CDR3: ASSLAGLSYEQY

J: TRBJ1-1
length: 13
D: TRBD1
V: TRBV5-1
CDR3: ASNFGDRERTEAF

J: TRBJ2-3
length: 11
D: .
V: TRBV19
CDR3: ASLDGKGQTQY

J: TRBJ2-4
length: 11
D: .
V: TRBV6-1
CDR3: AHREPGANIQY

J: TRBJ2-1
length: 11
D: .
V: TRBV6-1
CDR3: ASSFKTWAEQF

J: TRBJ2-7
length: 14
D: .
V: TRBV7-9
CDR3: ASSLVGGDRPYEQY

J: TRBJ1-3
length: 12
D: .
V: TRBV18
CDR3: ASSPPDAGNTIY

J: TRBJ2-5
length: 11
D: .
V: TRBV27
CDR3: ASSFVGAETQY

J: TRBJ1-4
length: 13
D: .
V: TRBV7-8
CDR3: ASSFTPRDNEKLF

J: TRBJ1-1
length: 12
D: .
V: TRBV28
CDR3: ASSLLGGNTEAF

J: TRBJ1-5
length: 13
D: TRBD1
V: TRBV5-6
CDR3: ASSFTGAGNQPQH

J: TRBJ2-3
length: 14
D: .
V: TRBV6-5
CDR3: ASSYHSSASTDTQY

J: TRBJ2-3
length: 14
D: TRBD1
V: TRBV11-3
CDR3: ASSRGQGEVTDTQY

J: TRBJ1-5
length: 12
D: .
V: TRBV28
CDR3: ASSTGGGAVAQH

J: TRBJ2-7
length: 14
D: TRBD1
V: TRBV27
CDR3: ASSQGQLLSSYEQY

J: TRBJ2-1
length: 10
D: .
V: TRBV28
CDR3: ASSVREDEQF

J: TRBJ1-1
length: 12
D: .
V: TRBV9
CDR3: ASSENTGNTEAF

J: TRBJ1-1
length: 10
D: .
V: TRBV6-1
CDR3: ASSEYDSEAF

J: TRBJ2-5
length: 13
D: TRBD2
V: TRBV4-1
CDR3: ASSQILAGRETQY

J: TRBJ1-1
length: 15
D: TRBD1
V: TRBV20-1
CDR3: SARDIRTGGVNTEAF

J: TRBJ2-2
length: 14
D: TRBD1
V: TRBV24-1
CDR3: ATSDLTGGDTGELF

J: TRBJ2-1
length: 13
D: .
V: TRBV4-1
CDR3: ASTLYARDSPEQF

J: TRBJ2-7
length: 14
D: .
V: TRBV4-1
CDR3: ASSQALVGPNYEQY

J: TRBJ2-5
length: 12
D: .
V: TRBV5-4
CDR3: ASRQMTGQETQY

J: TRBJ1-2
length: 12
D: .
V: TRBV3-1
CDR3: ASSQDAREGGYT

J: TRBJ2-3
length: 9
D: .
V: TRBV2
CDR3: ASSEGDTQY

J: TRBJ1-1
length: 9
D: .
V: TRBV7-8
CDR3: ASSNVAEAF

J: TRBJ1-1
length: 9
D: .
V: TRBV2
CDR3: ASSGGTEAF

J: TRBJ1-5
length: 12
D: TRBD1
V: TRBV20-1
CDR3: SAVRGHGNQPQH

J: TRBJ1-1
length: 15
D: .
V: TRBV14
CDR3: ASSQEGRGLRNTEAF

J: TRBJ2-1
length: 9
D: .
V: TRBV20-1
CDR3: SADLGSKQF

J: TRBJ1-1
length: 12
D: .
V: TRBV5-1
CDR3: ASSLVRVETEAF